The source of this T cell receptor beta chain is a study of tumor-infiltrating lymphocytes in primary liver carcinoma. Study summary: Ages ranged from 30 to 69, with HCC or mixed HCC-cholangiocarcinoma. Tumors measured roughly 4.2 to 10 cm and were stage T1-T3 N0M0.

Study-wide results and limits: Roughly 7-24% of top clones, and no more, occurred in all five tumor regions. Tumors and blood were compared for top-250-clone fraction, and tumors had the significantly higher value (p = 0.039).

Starting from approximately 0.45 ug of total RNA, TCR beta cDNA was produced with a primer in the constant region. Employing slightly modified ARM-PCR, three nested multiplex PCR rounds were run, and these gave rise to the TCR beta libraries. The first two PCR rounds used TRBV1-TRBV30 primers with a Cbeta primer, 9 to 11 cycles each. One entry per CDR3 protein results from TCRdb running MiXCR on the multiplex PCR reads. The repertoire holds approximately 110,000 distinct CDR3 sequences, with around two thirds as singletons. CDR3 length: 12 residues. Germline V CDR1 and CDR2: SGHAT, FQNNGV. As regards this clonotype: Its antigen is currently unknown. One end of the junction varies from germline; a read error may be responsible.

The roughly 17-31 mg bulk tissue piece was not sorted before simultaneous RNA and DNA extraction. The receptor's source is a woman aged 55-69 years with primary liver carcinoma and hepatitis B virus infection. The sequenced material came from liver tumor tissue from sampling region 1. Subset reported: tumor region T1, superior pole. The V and J genes are TRBV11-2 and TRBJ2-7; D is uncertain. In DNA form, the CDR3 reads TGTGCCAGCAGTCCGAGCTCCTGCGAGCAGTACTTC. This codes for CASSPSSCEQYF.